The 3 T cell receptor beta chains below were found in one sample sequenced in a study of blood T cells in healthy people across ages. PCR was performed a second time for about 6 to 11 cycles using a sample-barcoded 5' primer and a J-beta primer mix. Each CDR3 protein gets one entry after TCRdb re-called the 5' RACE reads with MiXCR. The table has approximately 680,000 distinct CDR3 sequences, approximately 30% seen once. Sample: blood. The source of these receptors is a woman of 80 years or more in good health.

This clonotype was detected only a few times. The genes are TRBV28 and TRBJ1-5; 9 bases are shared with TRBD1. V was pared by 5 bases and J by 9 bases, with 14 bases of the junction left unmatched. The CDR3 covers 16 residues. The germline gives CDR1 MDHEN, CDR2 SYDVKM. CDR3 region: CASSPTVGTGMRPQHF. CDR3 nucleotides: TGTGCCAGCAGTCCTACGGTCGGGACAGGGATGCGGCCCCAGCATTTT.

On this clonotype itself: A much more abundant neighbour one base away suggests this may be a read error. The V gene is TRBV9, the J gene TRBJ2-3; D not certain. V was trimmed by 7 bases and J by 9 bases, leaving 15 bases between them. This CDR3 has 12 amino acids. Germline CDR1 reads SGDLS; CDR2 reads YYNGEE. This CDR3 reads CASRNHSRTQYF. The CDR3 DNA sequence: TGTGCCAGCCGGAACCACAGCCGAACGCAGTATTTT.

The sample holds a few counts of this clonotype. This chain links TRBV20-1 with TRBJ2-3; TRBD1 matches 8 bases. This CDR3 spans 14 amino acids. From germline, CDR1 is DFQATT and CDR2 SNEGSKA (reference sequence). J lost 4 bases, V lost 5 bases, and 8 bases had no gene match. The CDR3 region has the DNA TGCAGTGCTTCCCGACAGGGGAAGGCAGATACGCAGTATTTT. Translating it yields CSASRQGKADTQYF.